The rows below give T cell receptor beta chains drawn from one sample of a study of T-cell memory formation after mild COVID-19. TCRdb independently ran MiXCR on the 5' RACE reads; one entry per CDR3 protein. The sample yields more than 350,000 distinct CDR3 sequences, 15% to 20% seen once. Material for sequencing was PBMCs or a T cell subset sorted from them (not recorded which). These receptors were collected from a man between 18 and 35 years old who had mild COVID-19 (a few samples of this study predate the infection). Cell type and time point are not known. Both conserved end residues are part of each CDR3. A D gene is named only where the DNA matches it firmly. Size tells how often a clone was seen (once, few, many) or the class of an expanded clone, and some rows leave it out.

cdr3_length	d_call	j_call	v_call	clone_size	cdr3_nt	cdr3_aa
13	TRBD1	TRBJ1-4	TRBV7-9	few	TGTGCCAGCGGGGGGACAGTTAATGAAAAACTGTTTTTT	CASGGTVNEKLFF
13	-	TRBJ2-7	TRBV18	few	TGTGCCAGCTCACCAGGGAACTCCCACGAGCAGTACTTC	CASSPGNSHEQYF
16	TRBD2	TRBJ2-1	TRBV4-3	-	TGCGCCAGCAGCCAAATAGGCCGGGGGGGCCAAGATGAGCAGTTCTTC	CASSQIGRGGQDEQFF
15	-	TRBJ2-1	TRBV6-2/TRBV6-3	-	TGTGCCAGCAGGAACAGGGTGTGGTCCTACAATGAGCAGTTCTTC	CASRNRVWSYNEQFF
13	-	TRBJ1-2	TRBV12-3/TRBV12-4	-	TGTGCCAGCAGTTTGGGATCAGACCAGATCCACACCTTC	CASSLGSDQIHTF
13	-	TRBJ1-2	TRBV18	-	TGTGCCAGCTCACCTGGCTCCACCTATGGCTACACCTTC	CASSPGSTYGYTF
13	-	TRBJ1-4	TRBV5-1	-	TGCGCCAGCAGGATTGCAACTAATGAAAAACTGTTTTTT	CASRIATNEKLFF
10	-	TRBJ2-5	TRBV29-1	-	TGCAGCGTTGAATTGAAGACCCAGTACTTC	CSVELKTQYF
14	-	TRBJ1-6	TRBV7-9	-	TGTGCCAGCAGCGCCCCCTGGGGGTTATCACCCCTCCACTTT	CASSAPWGLSPLHF
13	-	TRBJ2-7	TRBV7-2	few	TGTGCCAGCAGCTTCCCGGGGGCGTACGAGCAGTACTTC	CASSFPGAYEQYF
13	-	TRBJ2-7	TRBV3-1	few	TGTGCCAGCAGCGACTACAGGAACCACGAGCAGTACTTC	CASSDYRNHEQYF
15	-	TRBJ2-1	TRBV4-2	few	TGTGCCAGCAGCCAAGATCGGCTTCGCTACAATGAGCAGTTCTTC	CASSQDRLRYNEQFF
13	TRBD2	TRBJ2-7	TRBV23-1	-	TGCGCCTCCCTGCGGGGGGGCCCCTACGAGCAGTACTTC	CASLRGGPYEQYF
14	-	TRBJ2-5	TRBV5-1	few	TGCGCCAGCAGCGAACCGGGCGGGGAGGAGACCCAGTACTTC	CASSEPGGEETQYF
14	-	TRBJ2-5	TRBV6-5	-	TGTGCCGCCAGCTCGACAGAAGGAGGTTGGACCCAGTACTTC	CAASSTEGGWTQYF
14	-	TRBJ2-7	TRBV6-6	few	TGTGCCAGCAGTTACTCGGTTCGGGACTACGAGCAGTACTTC	CASSYSVRDYEQYF
14	TRBD2	TRBJ2-5	TRBV9	few	TGTGCCAGCAGCGTGGAGACTAGCACGGAGACCCAGTACTTC	CASSVETSTETQYF
13	-	TRBJ1-6	TRBV11-2	many	TGTGCCAGCAGCTTAGAGACGGATTCACCCCTCCACTTT	CASSLETDSPLHF
14	TRBD1	TRBJ2-4	TRBV5-1	-	TGCGCCAGCAGCTTGGTAGGGGGCCAAAACATTCAGTACTTC	CASSLVGGQNIQYF
12	TRBD2	TRBJ2-1	TRBV27	few	TGTGCCAGCTGTACTCGGGGGGATGAGCAGTTCTTC	CASCTRGDEQFF
16	-	TRBJ2-1	TRBV30	-	TGTGCCTGGAGTGGGGGAACAGGGAAAACGCACAATGAGCAGTTCTTC	CAWSGGTGKTHNEQFF
12	-	TRBJ2-3	TRBV4-2	few	TGTGCCAGCAGCGACCCCCTCGATACGCAGTATTTT	CASSDPLDTQYF
10	-	TRBJ2-7	TRBV10-3	many	TGTGCCACAGGGCCAGGGCTCGAGGACTTC	CATGPGLEDF
15	TRBD2	TRBJ2-1	TRBV7-8	-	TGTGCCAGCAGCTTAAGCGGGATCTCCTACAATGAGCAGTTCTTC	CASSLSGISYNEQFF
14	-	TRBJ2-2	TRBV5-1	many	TGCGCCAGCAGCATTGCCCCAGCGTCCGGGGAGCTGTTTTTT	CASSIAPASGELFF
16	-	TRBJ2-4	TRBV4-1	many	TGCGCCAGCAGCGAAGGACCTGTGGCGCGTTTAAACATTCAGTACTTC	CASSEGPVARLNIQYF
14	TRBD1	TRBJ2-5	TRBV7-2	few	TGTGCCAGCAGCTTCCAAGGGACAGAAGAGACCCAGTACTTC	CASSFQGTEETQYF
16	-	TRBJ1-4	TRBV4-1	-	TGCGCCAGCAGCCAAGTTGGAAAAAGCCCTAATGAAAAACTGTTTTTT	CASSQVGKSPNEKLFF
15	-	TRBJ1-2	TRBV7-2	few	TGTGCCAGCAGCGGCCGGGAGCCTCCTGGCTATGGCTACACCTTC	CASSGREPPGYGYTF